This T cell receptor beta chain was profiled in a study of cytomegalovirus exposure and HLA in healthy donors. With 60 Vbeta and 13 Jbeta primers, the PCR was carried out. Measured with immunoSEQ multiplex PCR; TCRdb has only the in-frame clones, and not every one. This sample yields about 120,000 clones, of which about 75% are seen a single time; approximately 28% belongs to the top ten. This clone showed up just a few times. Material: PBMCs. This clonotype was sampled from a man aged 55 to 70 in good health and CMV-seropositive.

The CDR3 loop reads CASSLGQNYGYTF. As DNA, the CDR3 is TGTGCCAGCAGCTTGGGGCAGAACTATGGCTACACCTTC. The gene calls are TRBV5-4 and TRBJ1-2; D gene unclear. CDR3 size: 13 residues. Germline values: CDR1 SGHNT, CDR2 YYREEE (reference sequence). Trimming took off 0 bases at V and 2 bases at J, with 5 bases between the two ends.